This T cell receptor (beta chain) was identified during a study of cytomegalovirus exposure and HLA in healthy donors. Findings and limits, study-wide: Reported findings show TCR beta sequences accurately forecast HLA-A and HLA-B alleles in most subjects. Analyses of presence/absence relied on an assumption of roughly uniform sequencing depth across donors. In an earlier analysis, most TCR beta V segments were productive about 87% or about 30% of the time.

The CDR3 loop spans 13 amino acids. Germline-derived CDR1 and CDR2 are SNHLY and FYNNEI. Losses at the gene ends were 5 bases for V and 5 bases for J; bases not matched to a gene: 2. PCR employed 60 Vbeta and 13 Jbeta primers. Profiled with immunoSEQ multiplex PCR; TCRdb holds only in-frame clones, not every one. The profile shows about 160,000 clones, 70% to 85% of them singletons. Nominally healthy donors were sampled, though unrecorded immune exposures were likely. Comment on this clone: Its antigen remains unknown.

The specimen sequenced was PBMCs. The TCR sequence derives from a man between 35 and 55 years old in good health and CMV-seronegative. The chain has TRBV2 and TRBJ1-4, with TRBD1 matching 7 bases. The chain's CDR3 is CASSNRGNEKLFF. CDR3 nucleotide sequence: TGTGCCAGCAGTAACAGGGGCAATGAAAAACTGTTTTTT. The whole variable domain, remainder taken from reference TRBV2 and TRBJ1-4, is EPEVTQTPSHQVTQMGQEVILRCVPISNHLYFYWYRQILGQKVEFLVSFYNNEISEKSEIFDDQFSVERPDGSNFTLKIRSTKLEDSAMYFCASSNRGNEKLFFGSGTQLSVL.